This T cell receptor beta chain is from a study of identical twins. Points on this clonotype: Its target is not known.

Trimming removed 1 base at V and 3 bases at J, with 11 bases between. In germline, CDR1 is SGHTA, CDR2 FQGNSA. This CDR3 has 15 amino acids. The study's findings and limits: Among out-of-frame alpha sequences shared by twins, low generation probability occurred in excess.

All of the donors were Caucasians in good health. A universal primer site was created by template switching, with the cDNA bearing unique molecular identifiers. TCRdb processed the 5' RACE reads anew with MiXCR; each CDR3 protein has one entry. The sample has hundreds of thousands of distinct CDR3 sequences, 8.6% seen once. These data were likewise used in another study, on yellow fever vaccine responses in identical twins. That paper adds: Vaccine-induced T cell responses in twins were reportedly observed to appear partly convergent, partly personalized.

The rearrangement uses TRBV7-2 and TRBJ2-3; a weak D match, TRBD1 (5 bases). The receptor comes from a woman aged 18-29 years in good health. The sample comprised PBMCs. CDR3 amino acids: CASSLEGLGTDTQYF. The CDR3 bases are TGTGCCAGCAGCTTAGAGGGGCTGGGTACAGATACGCAGTATTTT. The full variable domain, completed using reference TRBV7-2 and TRBJ2-3, is GAGVSQSPSNKVTEKGKDVELRCDPISGHTALYWYRQSLGQGLEFLIYFQGNSAPDKSGLPSDRFSAERTGGSVSTLTIQRTQQEDSAVYLCASSLEGLGTDTQYFGPGTRLTVL.